This T cell receptor beta chain was recovered during a study of blood T cell repertoires in COVID-19. The wider study: Nucleic acid was either cDNA or gDNA, and it came from T cells, B-cell-depleted T cells, or PBMCs.

The assay was immunoSEQ multiplex PCR, and TCRdb's table has in-frame clones only and misses some. The table includes roughly 440,000 clones, around 89% detected once. Looked up from germline, CDR1 is KGHDR and CDR2 is SFDVKD. V was clipped by 0 bases and J by 5 bases, with 9 bases between them. The length of the CDR3 is 15 residues. The sequencing input was peripheral blood. The chain has TRBV24-1 and TRBJ2-2; D is possibly TRBD1 (6 bases). This receptor was taken from a woman between 50 and 59 years old with COVID-19, enrolled during active disease. As DNA, the CDR3 is TGTGCCACCAGTGATTTGCCAGGGGAAACCGGGGAGCTGTTTTTT. It codes for CATSDLPGETGELFF.